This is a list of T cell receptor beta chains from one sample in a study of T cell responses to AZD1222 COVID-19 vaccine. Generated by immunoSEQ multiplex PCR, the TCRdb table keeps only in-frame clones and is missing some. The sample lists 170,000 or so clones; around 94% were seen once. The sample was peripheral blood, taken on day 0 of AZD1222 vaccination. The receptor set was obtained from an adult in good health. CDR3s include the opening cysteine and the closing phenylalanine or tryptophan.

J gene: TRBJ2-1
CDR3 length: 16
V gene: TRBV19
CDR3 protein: CASSTGTSGIYNEQFF

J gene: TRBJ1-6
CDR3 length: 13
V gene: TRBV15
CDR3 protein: CATSDGRNSPLHF

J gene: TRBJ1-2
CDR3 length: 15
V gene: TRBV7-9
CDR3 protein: CASSQGAGSTYGYTF

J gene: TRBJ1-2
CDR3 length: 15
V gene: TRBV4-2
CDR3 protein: CASQPLGAGNYGYTF

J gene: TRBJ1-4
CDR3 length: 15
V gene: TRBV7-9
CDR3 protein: CASSLDGRSNEKLFF

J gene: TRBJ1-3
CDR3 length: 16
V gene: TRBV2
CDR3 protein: CASSEQGASSGNTIYF

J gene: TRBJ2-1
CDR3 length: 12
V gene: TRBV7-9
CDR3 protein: CASTITGDEQFF

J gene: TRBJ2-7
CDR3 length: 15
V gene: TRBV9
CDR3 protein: CASSVAPDRVSEQYF

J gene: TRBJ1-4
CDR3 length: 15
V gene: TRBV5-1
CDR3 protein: CASSLYSARDEKLFF

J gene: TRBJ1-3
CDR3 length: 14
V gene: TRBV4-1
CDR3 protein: CASSQQGAGNTIYF